The 32 T cell receptor beta chains reported below all come from one sample, sequenced in a study of beta chain features in type 1 diabetes. Antigen specificity for these receptors is unknown. Study results and caveats: For Type 1 diabetes patients, all four CD4+ subsets carried TCRB CDR3s that were moderately but significantly shorter.

Expressed TCRB transcripts were sequenced after all isolated RNA was converted to cDNA. Measured with immunoSEQ multiplex PCR; TCRdb has only the in-frame clones, and not every one. The table includes a few hundred thousand clones, roughly 17% detected once. The material sequenced was naive CD4+ T cells from blood. The receptors originated from a man between 25 and 39 years old with type 1 diabetes.

This clone was seen many times. This chain links TRBV30 with TRBJ2-5, with D possibly TRBD2 on 5 matching bases. Germline V lookup: CDR1 GTSNPN, CDR2 SVGIG (reference sequence). Between the trimmed V and J ends, which lost 5 bases and 7 bases, there was a span of 8 bases. The CDR3 consists of 10 residues. The CDR3: CAWDEGTQYF. In DNA form, the CDR3 reads TGTGCCTGGGACGAGGGGACCCAGTACTTC.

The table lists this clone with a few counts. This chain joins TRBV18 and TRBJ1-4; D gene uncertain. The germline V gene encodes CDR1 KGHSH and CDR2 LQKENI. V lost 2 bases and J lost 7, with 11 bases in between. This CDR3 has 14 amino acids. As DNA, the CDR3 is TGTGCCAGCTCACCAGTATCAGCCGGTGAAAAACTGTTTTTT. Protein product: CASSPVSAGEKLFF.

In this sample, this clone turned up a few times. Different DNA sequences within this sample yield the same CDR3. V gene TRBV7-9 combines with J gene TRBJ2-2; the D gene is possibly TRBD1 (6 bases). CDR1 is SEHNR, CDR2 FQNEAQ, per germline (reference sequence). V shed 1 base and J shed 2 bases, with 8 bases lying between them. This CDR3 is 15 amino acids long. This CDR3 is CASSLGTANTGELFF. CDR3 DNA sequence: TGTGCCAGCAGCTTAGGGACAGCAAACACCGGGGAGCTGTTTTTT.

This clone was detected a few times. J is TRBJ1-2 and V is TRBV7-9; no reliable D call. CDR3 length: 10 amino acids. The germline V gene has CDR1 SEHNR and CDR2 FQNEAQ (reference sequence). Trimming stripped 2 bases from V and 8 bases from J, with 3 bases between. The CDR3 here is CASSLWGYTF. Here the CDR3 DNA reads TGTGCCAGCAGCTTATGGGGCTACACCTTC.

J is TRBJ2-5 and V is TRBV29-1; TRBD2 matches 9 bases. Germline CDR1 is SQVTM and CDR2 is ANQGSEA. The CDR3 length is 15 residues. The V and J ends lost 7 bases and 1 base, in that order; junction bases with no gene match: 10. Here the CDR3 reads CSARGAGGTQETQYF. The CDR3 DNA is TGCAGCGCCCGGGGAGCGGGGGGTACCCAAGAGACCCAGTACTTC.

This clone appeared a few times. The chain is built from TRBV29-1 and TRBJ2-1, with D possibly matching TRBD2 (6 bases). Germline V CDR1 and CDR2: SQVTM, ANQGSEA. V lost 6 bases and J 1 base, leaving 19 bases between the germline ends. The CDR3 has 16 residues. The CDR3 is CSVLEASARSYNEQFF. CDR3 nucleotides: TGCAGCGTCCTGGAGGCTAGCGCACGATCCTACAATGAGCAGTTCTTC.

The chain is built from TRBV7-2 and TRBJ2-7; D possibly corresponds to TRBD1 (5 bases). Trimming shortened V by 1 base and J by 4 bases, and 14 bases separated the two germline ends. From germline, CDR1 is SGHTA and CDR2 FQGNSA. This CDR3 has 15 amino acids. The CDR3 spells CASSLVQGEGYEQYF. The CDR3 DNA reads TGTGCCAGCAGCTTAGTGCAGGGTGAAGGGTACGAGCAGTACTTC.

A few counts support this clone. The CDR3 DNA is TGTGCCAGCAGCTTACAGGGATCCGGGGAGCTGTTTTTT. As protein: CASSLQGSGELFF. The chain joins TRBV7-9 to TRBJ2-2; D perhaps matches TRBD1 (5 bases). The CDR3 sequence is 13 residues long. Germline lookup yields CDR1 SEHNR and CDR2 FQNEAQ (reference sequence). V was trimmed by 2 bases and J by 6 bases, leaving 7 bases between them.

The chain joins TRBV6-1 to TRBJ2-1; 8 nucleotides agree with TRBD2. Trimming removed 0 bases from V and 4 bases from J; junction bases left unmatched: 8. The CDR3 covers 17 residues. Looked up from germline, CDR1 is MNHNS and CDR2 is SASEGT. CDR3 DNA: TGTGCCAGCAGTGAAGCGCTTCGGGCTAGCGGGTACAATGAGCAGTTCTTC. It is translated as CASSEALRASGYNEQFF.

This clone was seen only a few times. The gene calls are TRBV7-9 and TRBJ2-7; D is possibly TRBD1 (6 bases). CDR3 length: 14 amino acids. Trimming pared 0 bases from V and 4 bases from J, leaving 10 bases between. Germline assignment: CDR1 SEHNR and CDR2 FQNEAQ (reference sequence). The CDR3 is CASSLAGQSYEQYF. Here the CDR3 DNA reads TGTGCCAGCAGCTTAGCCGGACAGTCATACGAGCAGTACTTC.

In this sample, this clone turned up a few times. This chain uses TRBV7-3 with TRBJ2-3, with D perhaps matching TRBD1 (5 bases). Germline V gives CDR1 SGHTA, CDR2 FQGTGA. This CDR3 comprises 15 residues. Trimming left V 5 bases short and J 2 bases short, with 14 bases between. The chain's CDR3 is CASSPRGANTDTQYF. CDR3 coding DNA: TGTGCCAGCAGCCCACGTGGGGCCAACACAGATACGCAGTATTTT.

The chain recombines TRBV29-1 with TRBJ2-3; no reliable D call. Germline V CDR1 and CDR2: SQVTM, ANQGSEA. V was shortened by 0 bases and J by 1 base, with 2 bases between the two germline ends. This CDR3 has 12 residues. CDR3 bases: TGCAGCGTTGAAGACGGCACAGATACGCAGTATTTT. Amino acids: CSVEDGTDTQYF.

This clone has a handful of counts. This chain uses TRBV11-2 with TRBJ2-4; D is ambiguous. CDR1 SGHAT and CDR2 FQNNGV come from the germline V gene. The CDR3 runs to 12 residues. V was trimmed by 0 bases and J by 8 bases, leaving 5 bases between them. The CDR3 here is CASSLEPYIQYF. CDR3 sequence (DNA): TGTGCCAGCAGCTTAGAGCCGTACATTCAGTACTTC.

The chain joins TRBV7-2 to TRBJ2-1; TRBD1 aligns across 7 bases. The V and J ends lost 5 bases and 8 bases, in that order; junction bases with no gene match: 12. Germline V gene sequence: CDR1 SGHTA, CDR2 FQGNSA. The CDR3 has 15 residues. The DNA of the CDR3 is TGTGCCAGCAGCAACTCCGGGACAGTATACCATGAGCAGTTCTTC. Protein sequence: CASSNSGTVYHEQFF.

The chain couples TRBV27 to TRBJ2-5; 7 bases line up with TRBD2. Germline V CDR1 and CDR2: MNHEY, SMNVEV (reference sequence). This CDR3 is built from 15 residues. Trimming cost V 4 bases and J 5 bases; bases outside gene matches: 10. The CDR3 coding sequence is TGTGCCAGCAGTTCGCCCGCAGGGAGGGTTGAGACCCAGTACTTC. Protein sequence: CASSSPAGRVETQYF.

The V and J genes are TRBV7-8 and TRBJ1-5; 8 bases match TRBD1. J gave up 7 bases and V 1 base, and 9 bases lay outside the gene matches. Per the germline V gene, CDR1 is SGHVS and CDR2 is FQNEAQ. The length of the CDR3 is 16 residues. CDR3 coding DNA: TGTGCCAGCAGCTTAGTCGCAGGGGGCGTTCAACAGCCCCAGCATTTT. Translation: CASSLVAGGVQQPQHF.

This clone was seen only a few times. The chain is built from TRBV25-1 and TRBJ2-2, with a possible D match to TRBD1 (6 bases). The CDR3 has 13 amino acids. Trimming removed 8 bases at V and 4 bases at J, with 11 bases between. Per germline, CDR1 MGHDK and CDR2 SYGVNS. The CDR3 protein is CASGGTGTGELFF. In DNA form, the CDR3 reads TGTGCCAGCGGGGGCACAGGCACCGGGGAGCTGTTTTTT.

V gene TRBV5-1 combines with J gene TRBJ2-3; 10 bases are a match to TRBD2. Germline-derived CDR1 and CDR2 are SGHRS and YFSETQ. There are 15 residues in the CDR3. The V and J ends lost 0 bases and 5 bases, in that order; junction bases with no gene match: 3. The CDR3 region is CASSLASGSEDTQYF. The CDR3 nucleotides read TGCGCCAGCAGCTTGGCTAGCGGGAGTGAAGATACGCAGTATTTT.

V is TRBV4-3 and J is TRBJ2-5; 8 bases map to TRBD2. The germline V gene encodes CDR1 LGHNA and CDR2 YSLEER. The CDR3 spans 15 residues. J lost 1 base, V lost 4 bases, and 5 bases had no gene match. CDR3: CASSRWTSLQETQYF. The CDR3 bases are TGCGCCAGCAGCCGGTGGACTAGCCTCCAAGAGACCCAGTACTTC.

The CDR3 reads CASSLVGQGEETQYF. For the CDR3, the DNA is TGTGCCAGCAGCTTAGTAGGACAGGGAGAAGAGACCCAGTACTTC. V gene TRBV7-6 combines with J gene TRBJ2-5, with 8 bases lining up with TRBD1. The ends lost 1 base at V and 3 bases at J; junction bases unmatched: 4. CDR1 and CDR2 from the germline V gene are SGHVS and FNYEAQ. This CDR3 region has 15 residues. The variable domain in full, completed from reference TRBV7-6 and TRBJ2-5, reads GAGVSQSPRYKVTKRGQDVALRCDPISGHVSLYWYRQALGQGPEFLTYFNYEAQQDKSGLPNDRFSAERPEGSISTLTIQRTEQRDSAMYRCASSLVGQGEETQYFGPGTRLLVL.

V usage is TRBV2 and J usage is TRBJ2-5; TRBD1 aligns across 9 bases. This CDR3 is 13 amino acids long. The junction had 6 bases not matched to a gene; V was cut back by 8 bases and J by 5 bases. Germline V lookup: CDR1 SNHLY, CDR2 FYNNEI. The CDR3 loop is CASGGQGEETQYF. CDR3 DNA sequence: TGTGCCAGCGGGGGACAGGGTGAGGAGACCCAGTACTTC.

On this clone itself: This same CDR3 is encoded by further DNA sequences in the sample. This chain links TRBV9 with TRBJ2-1; D ambiguous. The ends were cut back, 0 bases at V and 6 bases at J, with 7 bases in the middle. The CDR3 length is 13 residues. CDR1 and CDR2 from the germline V gene are SGDLS and YYNGEE. CDR3 sequence (DNA): TGTGCCAGCAGCGTAGGGTTGGGCAATGAGCAGTTCTTC. The encoded protein is CASSVGLGNEQFF. Drawing the rest from reference TRBV9 and TRBJ2-1, the complete variable domain is DSGVTQTPKHLITATGQRVTLRCSPRSGDLSVYWYQQSLDQGLQFLIQYYNGEERAKGNILERFSAQQFPDLHSELNLSSLELGDSALYFCASSVGLGNEQFFGPGTRLTVL.

Concerning this clone: An end of the junction does not agree with germline; a read error may underlie this. V and J are TRBV29-1 and TRBJ2-1, with 7 positions matching TRBD2. Germline V gene sequence: CDR1 SQVTM, CDR2 ANQGSEA. CDR3 length: 14 amino acids. CDR3 residues: CSVEAGRPYNEQFF. The CDR3, as DNA: TGCAGCGTCGAAGCGGGGAGACCTTACAATGAGCAGTTCTTC.

This clone was observed a few times. The chain recombines TRBV10-3 with TRBJ2-7, with D possibly called TRBD1 or TRBD2 (5 bases each). Per the germline V gene, CDR1 is ENHRY and CDR2 is SYGVKD. The CDR3 runs to 12 residues. This CDR3 is CVTRDRSYEQYF. For the CDR3, the DNA is TGTGTGACCCGGGACCGTTCCTACGAGCAGTACTTC.

The chain uses TRBV28 and TRBJ2-1, with D maybe TRBD2 (5 bases). The CDR3 is 15 amino acids. Germline V gene data show CDR1 as MDHEN and CDR2 as SYDVKM. V was cut by 3 bases and J by 5 bases, with 14 bases left in between. The DNA for the CDR3 is TGTGCCAGCAGTTTGGCGAGGGCCGGGAACAATGAGCAGTTCTTC. It specifies CASSLARAGNNEQFF. Full variable domain (outside the CDR3, taken from reference TRBV28 and TRBJ2-1): DVKVTQSSRYLVKRTGEKVFLECVQDMDHENMFWYRQDPGLGLRLIYFSYDVKMKEKGDIPEGYSVSREKKERFSLILESASTNQTSMYLCASSLARAGNNEQFFGPGTRLTVL.

This chain joins TRBV28 and TRBJ2-3; D is possibly TRBD2 (5 bases). Deletions cut 2 bases from V and 4 bases from J, with 10 bases between. CDR1 and CDR2 from the germline V gene are MDHEN and SYDVKM. The CDR3 has 14 residues. The chain's CDR3 is CASSLTGWSDTQYF. In DNA form, the CDR3 reads TGTGCCAGCAGTTTAACGGGATGGTCAGATACGCAGTATTTT.

The chain carries TRBV5-4 and TRBJ1-2; tentatively, D is TRBD1 (5 bases). Trimming stripped 1 base from V and 2 bases from J, with 9 bases between. CDR1 is SGHNT, CDR2 YYREEE, per germline (reference sequence). The CDR3 covers 14 residues. The CDR3 region has the DNA TGTGCCAGCAGCTTGACGGCAGGGAACTATGGCTACACCTTC. Amino acid sequence: CASSLTAGNYGYTF.

V and J are TRBV5-4 and TRBJ2-5; D tentatively reads TRBD1 or TRBD2 (7 bases each). V was trimmed by 3 bases and J by 1 base, leaving 13 bases between them. Germline CDR1 SGHNT, CDR2 YYREEE (reference sequence). CDR3 length: 15 residues. The CDR3 sequence: CASSSGGTAQETQYF. The DNA for the CDR3 is TGTGCCAGCAGCTCCGGGGGGACAGCCCAAGAGACCCAGTACTTC.

This chain uses TRBV18 with TRBJ1-2; D not certain. V was pared by 3 bases and J by 6 bases, with 5 bases between. The CDR3 contains 11 residues. CDR1 is KGHSH and CDR2 is LQKENI in the germline V gene. CDR3 sequence: CASSPLDGYTF. The CDR3 coding sequence is TGTGCCAGCTCACCCCTGGATGGCTACACCTTC.

The rearrangement links TRBV5-1 to TRBJ1-2; D is possibly TRBD1 (6 bases). This CDR3 comprises 16 residues. Trimming took off 4 bases at V and 4 bases at J, with 20 bases between the two ends. The germline V gene encodes CDR1 SGHRS and CDR2 YFSETQ. The CDR3: CASSPSRAGEAYGYTF. The CDR3 bases are TGCGCCAGCAGCCCGTCAAGGGCAGGGGAGGCCTATGGCTACACCTTC.

With respect to this clone: The junction and the germline gene differ at one end; a read error may be behind it. CDR3 nucleotides: TGCAGCGGTGAAGCTAAGCGGGTTTACAATGAGCAGTTCTTC. Translated, it gives CSGEAKRVYNEQFF. The chain carries TRBV29-1 and TRBJ2-1; TRBD2 might be the D (6 bases). CDR1 is SQVTM, CDR2 ANQGSEA, per germline. This CDR3 is built from 14 residues.

The rearrangement links TRBV5-4 to TRBJ2-3; unclear D gene. The V and J ends lost 0 bases and 1 base respectively, with 3 bases between them. The germline V gene has CDR1 SGHNT and CDR2 YYREEE (reference sequence). The length of the CDR3 is 13 residues. The CDR3 sequence: CASSLVGTDTQYF. CDR3 nucleotide sequence: TGTGCCAGCAGCTTGGTGGGCACAGATACGCAGTATTTT. Drawing the rest from reference TRBV5-4 and TRBJ2-3, the complete variable domain is ETGVTQSPTHLIKTRGQQVTLRCSSQSGHNTVSWYQQALGQGPQFIFQYYREEENGRGNFPPRFSGLQFPNYSSELNVNALELDDSALYLCASSLVGTDTQYFGPGTRLTVL.